Each of the 32 T cell receptor beta chains below was sequenced from the same sample in a study of sequential checkpoint blockade in melanoma. Some clones are missing from TCRdb's copy, which holds only in-frame ones; the method was immunoSEQ multiplex PCR. This sample yields about 10,000 clones, of which approximately 76% are seen a single time; around 52% belongs to the top ten. Sample treatment: randomized to nivolumab then ipilimumab (arm A) or the reverse (arm B). Source: CD8+ T cells sorted from blood (inferred from file names), taken from a patient given nivolumab and ipilimumab in sequence. These TCRs come from a human donor with melanoma.

This rearrangement joins TRBV27 to TRBJ2-7; D unresolved. The CDR3 spans 13 residues. The germline CDR1 and CDR2 sequences are MNHEY and SMNVEV (reference sequence). Trimming cost V 0 bases and J 4 bases, with 7 bases left between them. DNA for the CDR3: TGTGCCAGCAGTTTATCCCCCGGTTACGAGCAGTACTTC. Amino acids: CASSLSPGYEQYF.

V usage is TRBV4-3 and J usage is TRBJ1-1; D is uncertain. This CDR3 comprises 16 residues. V was shortened by 0 bases and J by 10 bases, with 21 bases between the two germline ends. The germline CDR1 and CDR2 sequences are LGHNA and YSLEER. This CDR3 reads CASSQDYLGSVIRAFF. Here the CDR3 DNA reads TGCGCCAGCAGCCAAGATTATCTGGGCTCAGTCATCCGAGCTTTCTTT.

The chain couples TRBV5-1 to TRBJ2-7; D is undetermined. In germline, CDR1 is SGHRS, CDR2 YFSETQ. The CDR3 contains 13 residues. The V end was cut by 4 bases, the J end by 3 bases, with 11 bases between. The CDR3: CASSPTPNYEQYF. CDR3 sequence (DNA): TGCGCCAGCAGCCCGACACCAAACTACGAGCAGTACTTC.

V usage is TRBV4-3 and J usage is TRBJ2-1; tentatively, D is TRBD2 (5 bases). The V gene lost 3 bases and the J gene lost 0 bases, with 15 bases spanning the gap. The CDR3 is made up of 17 amino acids. CDR1 is LGHNA, CDR2 YSLEER, per germline. The CDR3, as DNA: TGCGCCAGCAGCCAGGAGGCGGTGGCCTTCTCCTACAATGAGCAGTTCTTC. Protein: CASSQEAVAFSYNEQFF.

The chain has TRBV11-3 and TRBJ2-7; maybe TRBD2 (6 bases). Germline V gene sequence: CDR1 SGHNT, CDR2 YENEEA. Trimming left V 5 bases short and J 3 bases short, with 11 bases between. The CDR3 runs to 13 residues. CDR3 protein: CASSPFGSYEQYF. The CDR3 DNA reads TGTGCCAGCAGCCCCTTCGGGAGCTACGAGCAGTACTTC.

V is TRBV7-8 and J is TRBJ2-1; 9 positions match TRBD2. This CDR3 is 18 amino acids long. The ends lost 1 base at V and 0 bases at J; junction bases unmatched: 7. Germline V gene lookup returns CDR1 SGHVS and CDR2 FQNEAQ. The CDR3 DNA reads as TGTGCCAGCAGCTTAGTTTTTGGTAGCGGGGGCTCCTACAATGAGCAGTTCTTC. Its translation is CASSLVFGSGGSYNEQFF.

This clone was seen once. The chain couples TRBV28 to TRBJ2-1, with D perhaps matching TRBD2 (6 bases). Germline CDR1 is MDHEN and CDR2 is SYDVKM. The CDR3 is 14 amino acids. The V end lost 7 bases, the J end lost 1 base, and 11 bases lay between the germline ends. DNA of the CDR3: TGTGCCAGCACCGGGGGAGGTTCCTACAATGAGCAGTTCTTC. This sequence encodes CASTGGGSYNEQFF.

This sequence joins TRBV6-5 and TRBJ1-2; D gene unclear. In germline, CDR1 is MNHEY, CDR2 SVGAGI. This CDR3 contains 13 residues. V dropped 8 bases and J dropped 0 bases, with 10 bases sitting between them. CDR3 protein: CASSVGSNYGYTF. In DNA form, the CDR3 reads TGTGCCAGCTCAGTTGGTTCTAACTATGGCTACACCTTC.

V usage is TRBV5-8 and J usage is TRBJ1-2; TRBD1 is a possible D gene (6 bases). V was clipped by 0 bases and J by 4 bases, with 10 bases between them. CDR1 is SGHTS, CDR2 YDEGEE, per germline. CDR3 length: 14 amino acids. CDR3 sequence: CASSLGLDSYGYTF. CDR3 sequence (DNA): TGTGCCAGCAGCTTGGGTCTGGACAGCTATGGCTACACCTTC.

The chain combines TRBV30 with TRBJ2-7; TRBD1 aligns across 7 bases. The CDR3 totals 14 residues. CDR1 and CDR2 from the germline V gene are GTSNPN and SVGIG (reference sequence). Losses at the gene ends were 2 bases for V and 0 bases for J; bases not matched to a gene: 4. The CDR3 is CAWSLAGGSYEQYF. The CDR3 DNA reads TGTGCCTGGAGTCTCGCAGGGGGCTCCTACGAGCAGTACTTC.

This clone was seen just once. The junction and the germline gene differ at one end; a read error may be behind it. The chain links TRBV5-8 to TRBJ2-7; tentative D call: TRBD1 (6 bases). CDR3 length: 12 residues. Germline loops: CDR1 SGHTS, CDR2 YDEGEE. The CDR3 region has the DNA TGCGCCAGCAAGGACAGCACCTACGAGCAGTACTTC. Protein: CASKDSTYEQYF. Supplemented by reference TRBV5-8 and TRBJ2-7, the full variable domain reads EAGVTQSPTHLIKTRGQQATLRCSPISGHTSVYWYQQALGLGLQFLLWYDEGEERNRGNFPPRFSGRQFPNYSSELNVNALELEDSALYLCASKDSTYEQYFGPGTRLTVT.

This clone appeared a single time. J is TRBJ1-3 and V is TRBV9; D uncertain. The CDR3 covers 16 residues. V was shortened by 0 bases and J by 0 bases, with 10 bases between the two germline ends. Per the germline V gene, CDR1 is SGDLS and CDR2 is YYNGEE. CDR3 region: CASSVAGETSGNTIYF. The CDR3 region has the DNA TGTGCCAGCAGCGTAGCCGGGGAAACCTCTGGAAACACCATATATTTT.

The chain is built from TRBV11-2 and TRBJ1-2; D gene unclear. Germline assignment: CDR1 SGHAT and CDR2 FQNNGV. The ends were cut back, 2 bases at V and 4 bases at J, with 11 bases in the middle. CDR3 length equals 14 residues. The CDR3 DNA reads as TGTGCCAGCAGCTTACATCCGGGAAGCTATGGCTACACCTTC. Translating it yields CASSLHPGSYGYTF.

V and J are TRBV19 and TRBJ1-2, with TRBD1 as a possible D gene (6 bases). V was pared by 9 bases and J by 5 bases, with 13 bases between. The CDR3 runs to 12 residues. The germline V gene has CDR1 LNHDA and CDR2 SQIVND (reference sequence). The CDR3 nucleotides are TGTGCCAGCTTGGACAGATTTTATGGCTACACCTTC. Its protein product is CASLDRFYGYTF.

The chain joins TRBV28 to TRBJ2-7; D possibly corresponds to TRBD1 (6 bases). The ends were cut back, 2 bases at V and 0 bases at J, with 11 bases in the middle. Germline V gives CDR1 MDHEN, CDR2 SYDVKM. The CDR3 is made up of 15 amino acids. The CDR3 protein is CASSLRTVNSYEQYF. As DNA, the CDR3 is TGTGCCAGCAGTTTACGGACAGTAAACTCCTACGAGCAGTACTTC.

V gene TRBV7-3 combines with J gene TRBJ1-4, with 7 bases that match TRBD1. Germline CDR1 SGHTA, CDR2 FQGTGA. Trimming took 8 bases from V and 3 from J; bases not matched to a gene: 9. The length of the CDR3 is 15 residues. The CDR3: CASVPWDRSNEKLFF. As DNA, the CDR3 is TGTGCCAGCGTCCCTTGGGACAGATCTAATGAAAAACTGTTTTTT.

The chain joins TRBV29-1 to TRBJ1-2; the match to TRBD1 covers 8 bases. After removal of 4 bases from V and 7 bases from J, the junction contained 5 bases not matched to a gene. The CDR3 runs to 12 residues. Per the germline V gene, CDR1 is SQVTM and CDR2 is ANQGSEA. The CDR3 bases are TGCAGCGTTGGGACAGGGAGAGGTGGCTACACCTTC. It translates to CSVGTGRGGYTF.

The chain has TRBV4-2 and TRBJ2-5; TRBD2 matches 7 bases. The J call may be incorrect, as the DNA end agrees better with TRBJ2-7. Germline loops: CDR1 LGHNA, CDR2 YNFKEQ. The CDR3 spans 15 residues. CDR3 DNA: TGTGCCAGCAGCCAAGAGGGCGGGGGTGTTTACGAGCAGTACTTC. Translation: CASSQEGGGVYEQYF.

This rearrangement joins TRBV6-1 to TRBJ2-7; the match to TRBD1 covers 9 bases. CDR1 and CDR2 from the germline V gene are MNHNS and SASEGT. The CDR3 has 14 residues. The J segment lost 2 bases and the V segment lost 3 bases, leaving 2 bases of the junction unmatched. The CDR3 nucleotides are TGTGCCAGCAGTGAGGACAGGGGAGCCTACGAGCAGTACTTC. Amino acid sequence: CASSEDRGAYEQYF.

This clone was found a few times. The chain carries TRBV5-6 and TRBJ1-3, with a possible D match to TRBD1 (6 bases). Germline V gene data show CDR1 as SGHDT and CDR2 as YYEEEE. The CDR3 consists of 17 residues. The V end was cut by 2 bases, the J end by 3 bases, with 18 bases between. The chain's CDR3 is CASSFYWTAGFGNTIYF. The CDR3 DNA is TGTGCCAGCAGCTTTTACTGGACAGCAGGGTTTGGAAACACCATATATTTT.

In regard to this clone: Other DNA sequences in the same sample also yield this CDR3. The V call is TRBV7-9, the J call TRBJ1-6; no firm D call. This CDR3 has 16 amino acids. The germline V and J ends were trimmed by 5 bases and 3 bases, with 14 bases remaining between them. Germline-derived CDR1 and CDR2 are SEHNR and FQNEAQ (reference sequence). This chain's CDR3 is CASSLTAPDYNSPLHF. The DNA of the CDR3 is TGTGCCAGCAGCCTAACAGCCCCGGACTATAATTCACCCCTCCACTTT.

The chain has TRBV7-9 and TRBJ1-1; tentative D call: TRBD1 (5 bases). The germline V gene encodes CDR1 SEHNR and CDR2 FQNEAQ (reference sequence). V lost 1 base and J lost 3, with 18 bases in between. The CDR3 has 17 residues. The CDR3 nucleotides are TGTGCCAGCAGCTTAGGAGGCTGGGGCAGGGCGGACACTGAAGCTTTCTTT. Translated, it gives CASSLGGWGRADTEAFF.

Points on this clone: One end of the junction fails to match germline, which may point to a read error. The chain links TRBV6-5 to TRBJ2-5, with TRBD1 identical over 7 bases. CDR3 size: 13 residues. The germline CDR1 and CDR2 sequences are MNHEY and SVGAGI. The DNA of the CDR3 is TGTGCCAGCAGTTACGGGTTAGGGGGCCCGCCTAACTTC. As protein: CASSYGLGGPPNF.

This chain links TRBV29-1 with TRBJ2-7; 7 positions match TRBD1. This CDR3 has 12 residues. Trimming took 8 bases from V and 3 from J; bases not matched to a gene: 7. CDR1 is SQVTM and CDR2 is ANQGSEA in the germline V gene. The CDR3 DNA reads as TGCAGCATAATGACAGGGAACTACGAGCAGTACTTC. Translation gives CSIMTGNYEQYF.

V usage is TRBV7-2 and J usage is TRBJ1-2; TRBD1 agrees at 10 bases. This CDR3 has 15 amino acids. Germline V gene sequence: CDR1 SGHTA, CDR2 FQGNSA. The V gene end was trimmed by 5 bases and the J gene end by 7 bases; junction bases not matched to a gene: 10. In DNA, the CDR3 is TGTGCCAGCAGCCCTTGGACAGGGGGAGTCGTTGGCTACACCTTC. Its translation is CASSPWTGGVVGYTF.

On this clone: The junction and the germline gene differ at one end; a read error may be behind it. The chain joins TRBV14 to TRBJ2-7; D not certain. The CDR3 spans 13 residues. Germline lookup yields CDR1 SGHDN and CDR2 FVKESK. The CDR3 DNA is TGTGCCAGCAGACAAGAGAGCTCCTACGAGCAGTACTTC. Translation: CASRQESSYEQYF.

The chain employs TRBV2 and TRBJ2-7, with D perhaps matching TRBD1 (6 bases). Trimming stripped 8 bases from V and 3 bases from J, with 11 bases between. CDR3 length: 12 amino acids. Germline assignment: CDR1 SNHLY and CDR2 FYNNEI. The CDR3 bases are TGTGCCAGCCTAGGACAGTACTACGAGCAGTACTTC. Translated, it gives CASLGQYYEQYF.

CDR3 residues: CASSIGAGVQPQHF. For the CDR3, the DNA is TGTGCCAGCAGCATAGGCGCAGGGGTTCAGCCCCAGCATTTT. V is TRBV7-9 and J is TRBJ1-5; D is possibly TRBD1 (6 bases). The germline CDR1 and CDR2 sequences are SEHNR and FQNEAQ (reference sequence). This CDR3 is 14 amino acids long. V lost 5 bases and J lost 6, with 14 bases in between.

The rearrangement uses TRBV7-8 and TRBJ1-1; 7 bases match TRBD1. The V and J ends lost 5 bases and 5 bases, in that order; junction bases with no gene match: 8. There are 14 residues in the CDR3. From germline, CDR1 is SGHVS and CDR2 FQNEAQ. The CDR3: CASSLRRGRTEAFF. CDR3 bases: TGTGCCAGCAGCCTTCGGAGGGGGCGGACTGAAGCTTTCTTT.

This chain joins TRBV5-8 and TRBJ1-6; D ambiguous. This CDR3 comprises 14 residues. The V end was cut by 2 bases, the J end by 7 bases, with 10 bases between. Looked up from germline, CDR1 is SGHTS and CDR2 is YDEGEE. The CDR3 sequence: CASSLDTENSPLHF. As DNA, the CDR3 is TGTGCCAGCAGCTTAGATACGGAGAATTCACCCCTCCACTTT.

The chain combines TRBV30 with TRBJ1-1, with TRBD1 identical over 10 bases. Unmatched junction bases numbered 15, after V lost 5 bases and J lost 0 bases. CDR3 size: 18 residues. Germline V gene data show CDR1 as GTSNPN and CDR2 as SVGIG (reference sequence). CDR3 sequence (DNA): TGTGCCTGGGCGCCCTTAGGGACAGGGGACTTCTTGAACACTGAAGCTTTCTTT. Translated, it gives CAWAPLGTGDFLNTEAFF.

The genes are TRBV5-1 and TRBJ1-1, with D maybe TRBD1 (5 bases). The CDR3 contains 14 residues. V was cut by 0 bases and J by 4 bases, with 10 bases left in between. CDR1 is SGHRS, CDR2 YFSETQ, per germline. The CDR3 loop is CASSLEGASTEAFF. The CDR3 bases are TGCGCCAGCAGCTTGGAAGGGGCAAGCACTGAAGCTTTCTTT.